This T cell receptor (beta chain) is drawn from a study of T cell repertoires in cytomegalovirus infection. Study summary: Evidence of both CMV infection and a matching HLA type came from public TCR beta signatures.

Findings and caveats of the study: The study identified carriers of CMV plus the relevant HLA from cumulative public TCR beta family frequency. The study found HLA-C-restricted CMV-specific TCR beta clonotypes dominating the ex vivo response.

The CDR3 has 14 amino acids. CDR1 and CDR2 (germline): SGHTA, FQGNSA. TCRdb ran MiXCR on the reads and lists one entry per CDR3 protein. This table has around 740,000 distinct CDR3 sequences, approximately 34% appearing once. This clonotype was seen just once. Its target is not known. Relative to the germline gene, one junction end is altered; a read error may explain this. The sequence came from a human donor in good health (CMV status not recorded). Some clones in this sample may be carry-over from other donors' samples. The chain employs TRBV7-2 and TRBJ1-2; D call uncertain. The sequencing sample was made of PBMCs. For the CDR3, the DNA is TGTGCCGGCAGCTTATGGTTTAAGGGATATGGCTACACCTTC. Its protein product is CAGSLWFKGYGYTF.